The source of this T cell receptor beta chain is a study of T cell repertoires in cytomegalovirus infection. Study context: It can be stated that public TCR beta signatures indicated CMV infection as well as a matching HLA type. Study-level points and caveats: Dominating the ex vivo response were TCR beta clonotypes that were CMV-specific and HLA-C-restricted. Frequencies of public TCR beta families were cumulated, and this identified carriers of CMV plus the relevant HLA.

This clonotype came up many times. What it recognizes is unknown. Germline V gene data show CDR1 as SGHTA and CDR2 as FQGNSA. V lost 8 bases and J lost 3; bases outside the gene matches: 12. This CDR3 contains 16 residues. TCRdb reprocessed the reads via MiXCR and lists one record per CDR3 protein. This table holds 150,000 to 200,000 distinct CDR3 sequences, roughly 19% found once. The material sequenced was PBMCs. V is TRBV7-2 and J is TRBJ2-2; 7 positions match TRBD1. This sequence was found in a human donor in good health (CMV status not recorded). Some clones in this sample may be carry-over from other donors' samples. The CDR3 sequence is CASGSSGTAYTGELFF. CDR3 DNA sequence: TGTGCCAGCGGTTCTTCCGGGACAGCATACACCGGGGAGCTGTTTTTT.